This T cell receptor beta chain was profiled in a study of blood T cell repertoires in COVID-19. The overall study: The origin of the acute and convalescent COVID-19 samples was the United States, Italy and Spain. PBMCs, B-cell-depleted T cells, or T cells were the source of the cDNA or gDNA that made up the material.

Method: immunoSEQ multiplex PCR; TCRdb's copy keeps in-frame clones and lacks some. The sample has some 180,000 clones, about 88% seen once. The clonotype originates from a man aged 50-60 years with COVID-19, enrolled during active disease. The sample comprised peripheral blood.

Here the CDR3 reads CAWSAQGDSPLHF. The DNA of the CDR3 is TGTGCCTGGAGTGCCCAGGGGGATTCACCCCTCCACTTT. The V call is TRBV30, the J call TRBJ1-6, with 7 bases aligning to TRBD1. The CDR3 loop spans 13 amino acids. The junction had 2 bases not matched to a gene; V was cut back by 1 base and J by 8 bases. Germline lookup yields CDR1 GTSNPN and CDR2 SVGIG (reference sequence).